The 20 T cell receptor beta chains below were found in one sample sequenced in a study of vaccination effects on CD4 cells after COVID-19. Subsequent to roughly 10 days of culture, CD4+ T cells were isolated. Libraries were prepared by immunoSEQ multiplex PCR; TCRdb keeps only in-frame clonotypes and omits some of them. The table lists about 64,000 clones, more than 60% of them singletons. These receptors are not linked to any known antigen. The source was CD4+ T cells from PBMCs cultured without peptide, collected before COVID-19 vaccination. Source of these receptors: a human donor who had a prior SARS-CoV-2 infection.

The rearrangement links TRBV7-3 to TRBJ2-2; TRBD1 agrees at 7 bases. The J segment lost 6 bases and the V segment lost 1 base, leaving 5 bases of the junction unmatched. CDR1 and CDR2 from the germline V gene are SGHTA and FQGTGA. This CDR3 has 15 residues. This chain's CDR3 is CASSLIGQGAGELFF. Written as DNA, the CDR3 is TGTGCCAGCAGCTTAATAGGCCAGGGGGCCGGGGAGCTGTTTTTT. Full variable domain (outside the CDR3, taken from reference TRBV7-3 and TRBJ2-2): GAGVSQTPSNKVTEKGKYVELRCDPISGHTALYWYRQSLGQGPEFLIYFQGTGAADDSGLPNDRFFAVRPEGSVSTLKIQRTERGDSAVYLCASSLIGQGAGELFFGEGSRLTVL.

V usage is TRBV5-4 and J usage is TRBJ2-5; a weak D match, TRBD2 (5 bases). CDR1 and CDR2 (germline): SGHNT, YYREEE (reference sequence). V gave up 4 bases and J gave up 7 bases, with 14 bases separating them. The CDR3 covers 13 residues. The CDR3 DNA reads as TGTGCCAGCAGCATCCGGGATGGGCGGACCCAGTACTTC. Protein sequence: CASSIRDGRTQYF.

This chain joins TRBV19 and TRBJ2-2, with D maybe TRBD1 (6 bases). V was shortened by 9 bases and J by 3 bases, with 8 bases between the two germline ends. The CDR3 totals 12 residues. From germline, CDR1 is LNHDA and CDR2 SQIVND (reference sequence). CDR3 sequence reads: CASRTDTGELFF. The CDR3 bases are TGTGCCAGCCGGACAGACACCGGGGAGCTGTTTTTT. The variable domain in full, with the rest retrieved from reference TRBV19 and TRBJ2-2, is DGGITQSPKYLFRKEGQNVTLSCEQNLNHDAMYWYRQDPGQGLRLIYYSQIVNDFQKGDIAEGYSVSREKKESFPLTVTSAQKNPTAFYLCASRTDTGELFFGEGSRLTVL.

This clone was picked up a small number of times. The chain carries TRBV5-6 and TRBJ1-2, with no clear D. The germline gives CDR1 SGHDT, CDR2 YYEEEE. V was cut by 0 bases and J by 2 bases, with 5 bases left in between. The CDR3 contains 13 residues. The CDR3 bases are TGTGCCAGCAGCTTGGGAGGGAACTATGGCTACACCTTC. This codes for CASSLGGNYGYTF.

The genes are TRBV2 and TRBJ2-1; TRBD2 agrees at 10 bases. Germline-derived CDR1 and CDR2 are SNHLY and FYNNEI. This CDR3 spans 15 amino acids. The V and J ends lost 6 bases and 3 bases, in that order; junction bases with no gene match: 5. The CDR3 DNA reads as TGTGCCAGCAGGCTTAGCGGGGGGAACTACAATGAGCAGTTCTTC. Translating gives CASRLSGGNYNEQFF.

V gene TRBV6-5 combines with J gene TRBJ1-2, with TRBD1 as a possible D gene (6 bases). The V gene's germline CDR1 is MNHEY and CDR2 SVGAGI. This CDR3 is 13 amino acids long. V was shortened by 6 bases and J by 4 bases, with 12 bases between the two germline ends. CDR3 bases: TGTGCCAGCAGGTGGACAGACATCTATGGCTACACCTTC. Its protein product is CASRWTDIYGYTF.

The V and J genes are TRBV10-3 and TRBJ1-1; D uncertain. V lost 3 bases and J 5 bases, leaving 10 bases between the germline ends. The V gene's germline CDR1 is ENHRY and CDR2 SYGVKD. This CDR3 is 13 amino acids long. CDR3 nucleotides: TGTGCCATCAGTGATGCCCGTGAGACTGAAGCTTTCTTT. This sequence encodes CAISDARETEAFF.

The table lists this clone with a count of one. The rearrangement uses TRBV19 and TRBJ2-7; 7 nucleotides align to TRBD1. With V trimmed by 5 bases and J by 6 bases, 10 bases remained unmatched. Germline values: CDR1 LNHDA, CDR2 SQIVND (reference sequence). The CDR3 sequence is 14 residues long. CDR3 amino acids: CASSRQGNIGEQYF. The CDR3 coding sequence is TGTGCCAGTAGTCGACAGGGAAATATTGGCGAGCAGTACTTC.

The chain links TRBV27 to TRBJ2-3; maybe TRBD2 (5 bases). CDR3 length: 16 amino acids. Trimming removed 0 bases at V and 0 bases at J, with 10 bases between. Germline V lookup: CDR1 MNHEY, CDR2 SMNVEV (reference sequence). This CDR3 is CASSLSLPGSTDTQYF. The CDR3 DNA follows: TGTGCCAGCAGTTTATCCCTTCCGGGGAGCACAGATACGCAGTATTTT.

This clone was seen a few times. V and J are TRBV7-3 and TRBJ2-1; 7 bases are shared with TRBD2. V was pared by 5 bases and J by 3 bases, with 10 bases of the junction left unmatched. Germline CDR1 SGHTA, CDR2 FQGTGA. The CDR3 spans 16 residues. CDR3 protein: CASSPMGGRSYNEQFF. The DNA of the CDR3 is TGTGCCAGCAGCCCAATGGGCGGGAGAAGCTACAATGAGCAGTTCTTC.

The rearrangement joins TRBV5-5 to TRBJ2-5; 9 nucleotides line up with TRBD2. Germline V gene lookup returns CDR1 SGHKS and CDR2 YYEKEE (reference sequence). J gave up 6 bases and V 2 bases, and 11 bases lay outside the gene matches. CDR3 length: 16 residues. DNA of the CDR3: TGTGCCAGCAGCTTCCCGGCGGGGGGGCCGGGAAAGACCCAGTACTTC. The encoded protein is CASSFPAGGPGKTQYF.

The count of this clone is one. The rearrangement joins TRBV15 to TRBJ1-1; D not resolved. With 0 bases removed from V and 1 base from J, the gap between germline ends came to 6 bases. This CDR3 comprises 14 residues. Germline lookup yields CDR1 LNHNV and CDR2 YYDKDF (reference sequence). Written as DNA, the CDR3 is TGTGCCACCAGCAGAGACTCAGAGAACACTGAAGCTTTCTTT. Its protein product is CATSRDSENTEAFF.

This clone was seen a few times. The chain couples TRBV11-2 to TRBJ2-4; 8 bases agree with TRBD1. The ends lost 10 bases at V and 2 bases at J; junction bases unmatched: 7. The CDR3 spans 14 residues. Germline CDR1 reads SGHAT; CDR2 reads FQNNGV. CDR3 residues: CATNPRGPKNIQYF. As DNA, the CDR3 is TGTGCCACCAACCCCAGGGGGCCCAAAAACATTCAGTACTTC.

CDR3 in DNA: TGTGCCAGCAGCTTAGGAGGGGGAAGTTACTATGGCTACACCTTC. Its translation: CASSLGGGSYYGYTF. This chain links TRBV7-2 with TRBJ1-2; D is perhaps TRBD1 (6 bases). The germline CDR1 and CDR2 sequences are SGHTA and FQGNSA. V lost 1 base and J lost 3, with 12 bases in between. This CDR3 spans 15 amino acids.

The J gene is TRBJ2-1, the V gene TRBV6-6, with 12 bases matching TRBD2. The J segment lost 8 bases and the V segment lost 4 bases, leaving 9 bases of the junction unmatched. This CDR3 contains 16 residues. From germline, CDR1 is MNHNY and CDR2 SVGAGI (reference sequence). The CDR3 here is CASSSRLAGVRDEQFF. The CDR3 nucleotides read TGTGCCAGCAGTTCGAGACTAGCGGGAGTCCGCGATGAGCAGTTCTTC.

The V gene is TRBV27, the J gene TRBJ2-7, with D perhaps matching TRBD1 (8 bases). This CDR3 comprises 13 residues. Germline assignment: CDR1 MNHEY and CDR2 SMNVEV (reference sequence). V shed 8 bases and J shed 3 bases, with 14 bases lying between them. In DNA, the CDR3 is TGTGCCAGCCGTACAGGGGGGGGCTACGAGCAGTACTTC. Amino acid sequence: CASRTGGGYEQYF.

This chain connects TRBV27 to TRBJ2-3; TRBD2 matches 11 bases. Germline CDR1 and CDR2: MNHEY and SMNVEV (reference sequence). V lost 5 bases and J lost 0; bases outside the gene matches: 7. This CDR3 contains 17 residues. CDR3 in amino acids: CASSTFGLAGSTDTQYF. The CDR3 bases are TGTGCCAGCAGTACCTTTGGACTAGCGGGCAGCACAGATACGCAGTATTTT.

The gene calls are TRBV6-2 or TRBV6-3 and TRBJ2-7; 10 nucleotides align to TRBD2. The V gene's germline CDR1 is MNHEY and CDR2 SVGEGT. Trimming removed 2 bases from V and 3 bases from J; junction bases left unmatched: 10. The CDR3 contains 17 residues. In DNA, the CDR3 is TGTGCCAGCAGTTACGCCCCTGGACTAGCGGAAAACTACGAGCAGTACTTC. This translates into CASSYAPGLAENYEQYF.

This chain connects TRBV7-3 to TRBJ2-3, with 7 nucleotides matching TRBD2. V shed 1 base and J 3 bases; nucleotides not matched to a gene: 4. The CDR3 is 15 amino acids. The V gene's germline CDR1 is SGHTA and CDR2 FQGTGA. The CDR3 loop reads CASSLNPGGTDTQYF. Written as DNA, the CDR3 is TGTGCCAGCAGCTTAAATCCCGGGGGGACAGATACGCAGTATTTT. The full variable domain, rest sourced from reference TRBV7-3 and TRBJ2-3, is GAGVSQTPSNKVTEKGKYVELRCDPISGHTALYWYRQSLGQGPEFLIYFQGTGAADDSGLPNDRFFAVRPEGSVSTLKIQRTERGDSAVYLCASSLNPGGTDTQYFGPGTRLTVL.

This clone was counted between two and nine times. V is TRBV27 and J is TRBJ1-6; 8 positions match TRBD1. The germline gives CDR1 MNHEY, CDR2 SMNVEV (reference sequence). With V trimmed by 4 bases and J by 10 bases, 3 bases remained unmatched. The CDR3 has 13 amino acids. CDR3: CASSSGGRSPLHF. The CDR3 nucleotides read TGTGCCAGCAGTTCAGGGGGCCGGTCACCCCTCCACTTT.